A single sample is the source of the 3 T cell receptor beta chains below, sequenced in a study of cytomegalovirus exposure and HLA in healthy donors. The PCR employed 60 Vbeta primers together with 13 Jbeta primers. TCRdb's copy holds only in-frame clones and misses some; the assay was immunoSEQ multiplex PCR. The data contain approximately 200,000 clones, roughly 84% of them singletons. Input material: PBMCs. These receptors were collected from a human donor in good health.

V usage is TRBV5-1 and J usage is TRBJ1-1, with D perhaps matching TRBD1 (6 bases). The CDR3 is 13 amino acids. The V end was cut by 3 bases, the J end by 1 base, with 7 bases between. Germline V gives CDR1 SGHRS, CDR2 YFSETQ. This CDR3 reads CASSWTENTEAFF. The CDR3 DNA follows: TGCGCCAGCAGCTGGACAGAGAACACTGAAGCTTTCTTT.

CDR3 DNA sequence: TGTGCCAGCAGTTCCCCCAGGGGAGAGACCCAGTACTTC. Translating gives CASSSPRGETQYF. V usage is TRBV27 and J usage is TRBJ2-5, with D possibly matching TRBD1 (6 bases). Germline assignment: CDR1 MNHEY and CDR2 SMNVEV (reference sequence). This CDR3 has 13 amino acids. Trimming removed 4 bases from V and 4 bases from J, with 10 bases in between.

The chain links TRBV18 to TRBJ1-2; D is ambiguous. Germline V gene sequence: CDR1 KGHSH, CDR2 LQKENI. V shed 2 bases and J shed 1 base, with 8 bases lying between them. The CDR3 runs to 14 residues. The CDR3 loop reads CASSPTTDNYGYTF. Written as DNA, the CDR3 is TGTGCCAGCTCACCAACAACAGATAACTATGGCTACACCTTC.